The 8 T cell receptor beta chains below were found in one sample sequenced in a study of blood T cell repertoires in COVID-19. Method: immunoSEQ multiplex PCR; TCRdb's copy keeps in-frame clones and lacks some. The sample has roughly 42,000 clones, just over 90% seen once. What was sequenced was peripheral blood. These receptors came from a man aged 50 to 60 with COVID-19, enrolled during active disease.

The genes are TRBV4-1 and TRBJ2-7; 8 positions match TRBD2. The CDR3 runs to 18 residues. Germline CDR1 MGHRA, CDR2 YSYEKL. V lost 5 bases to trimming and J lost 0 bases; unmatched junction nucleotides: 15. The CDR3 loop is CASSARGERAGASYEQYF. CDR3 bases: TGCGCCAGCAGCGCAAGAGGGGAGAGAGCGGGGGCCTCCTACGAGCAGTACTTC.

The CDR3 loop is CASSPLRTSMNTEAFF. CDR3 bases: TGTGCCAGTAGTCCCCTTAGGACTTCCATGAACACTGAAGCTTTCTTT. The chain has TRBV19 and TRBJ1-1; D unresolved. The germline gives CDR1 LNHDA, CDR2 SQIVND (reference sequence). CDR3 length: 16 amino acids. Trimming took 5 bases from V and 0 from J, leaving 16 bases between them.

This clone has only one observation. The chain has TRBV9 and TRBJ2-5; 8 positions agree with TRBD2. The germline gives CDR1 SGDLS, CDR2 YYNGEE. V lost 6 bases and J lost 0; bases outside the gene matches: 7. The CDR3 has 15 amino acids. The DNA for the CDR3 is TGTGCCAGCACCTTTAGCGGGAAGTACCAAGAGACCCAGTACTTC. This gives the protein CASTFSGKYQETQYF.

This clone was picked up one time. This chain joins TRBV7-2 and TRBJ2-5, with 10 bases matching TRBD2. The ends lost 6 bases at V and 4 bases at J; junction bases unmatched: 8. Germline lookup yields CDR1 SGHTA and CDR2 FQGNSA. CDR3 length: 15 residues. The CDR3 sequence: CASRSSGGQAETQYF. The CDR3 nucleotides are TGTGCCAGCAGGTCTAGCGGGGGCCAGGCAGAGACCCAGTACTTC.

This clone was seen more than once but under ten times. The chain uses TRBV19 and TRBJ2-7; D perhaps matches TRBD2 (6 bases). Trimming cost V 5 bases and J 0 bases, with 14 bases left between them. CDR1 is LNHDA and CDR2 is SQIVND in the germline V gene (reference sequence). The CDR3 consists of 15 residues. The DNA for the CDR3 is TGTGCCAGTAGTCTGGTAGCGGAGCTCTCCTACGAGCAGTACTTC. It specifies CASSLVAELSYEQYF.

The genes are TRBV28 and TRBJ1-5, with 7 bases identical to TRBD1. Germline V gives CDR1 MDHEN, CDR2 SYDVKM. The CDR3 has 14 amino acids. Trimming took 7 bases from V and 6 from J; bases not matched to a gene: 9. The CDR3, as DNA: TGTGCCAGCAAGGCCGCAGGGGGAAGTCAGCCCCAGCATTTT. Its translation: CASKAAGGSQPQHF. Using reference TRBV28 and TRBJ1-5 for the parts outside the CDR3, the full variable domain is DVKVTQSSRYLVKRTGEKVFLECVQDMDHENMFWYRQDPGLGLRLIYFSYDVKMKEKGDIPEGYSVSREKKERFSLILESASTNQTSMYLCASKAAGGSQPQHFGDGTRLSIL.

CDR3 amino acids: CASSGTSSKLSYEQYF. The CDR3 nucleotides are TGCGCCAGCAGCGGCACTAGCTCAAAGCTCTCCTACGAGCAGTACTTC. The genes are TRBV5-1 and TRBJ2-7; perhaps TRBD2 as D (6 bases). The CDR3 extends over 16 amino acids. V was shortened by 4 bases and J by 0 bases, with 17 bases between the two germline ends. CDR1 and CDR2 (germline): SGHRS, YFSETQ.

The chain has TRBV7-8 and TRBJ1-1; unclear D gene. Germline loops: CDR1 SGHVS, CDR2 FQNEAQ. V was shortened by 5 bases and J by 4 bases, with 17 bases between the two germline ends. This CDR3 has 15 residues. CDR3 in DNA: TGTGCCAGCAGCCCGATGGAGATCCGGGGCACTGAAGCTTTCTTT. Protein product: CASSPMEIRGTEAFF.